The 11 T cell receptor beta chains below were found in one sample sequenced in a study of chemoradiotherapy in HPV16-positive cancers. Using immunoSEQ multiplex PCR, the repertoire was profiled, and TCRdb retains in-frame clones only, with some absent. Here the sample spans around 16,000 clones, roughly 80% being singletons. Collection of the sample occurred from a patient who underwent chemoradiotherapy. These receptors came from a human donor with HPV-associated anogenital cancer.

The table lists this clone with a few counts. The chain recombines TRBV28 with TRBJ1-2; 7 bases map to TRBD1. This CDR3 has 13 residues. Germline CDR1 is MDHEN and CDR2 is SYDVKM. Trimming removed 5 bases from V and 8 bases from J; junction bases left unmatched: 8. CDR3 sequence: CASSRTGLRGYTF. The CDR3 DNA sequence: TGTGCCAGCAGTCGGACAGGTCTAAGAGGCTACACCTTC.

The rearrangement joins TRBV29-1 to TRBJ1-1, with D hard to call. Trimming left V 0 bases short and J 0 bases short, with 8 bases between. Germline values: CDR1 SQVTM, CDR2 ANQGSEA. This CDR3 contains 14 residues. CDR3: CSVEDLGLNTEAFF. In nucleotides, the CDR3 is TGCAGCGTTGAAGATCTCGGACTGAACACTGAAGCTTTCTTT.

Here the CDR3 reads CASSLSIANYGYTF. DNA for the CDR3: TGTGCCAGCAGCTTAAGCATAGCTAACTATGGCTACACCTTC. V gene TRBV13 combines with J gene TRBJ1-2; D not resolved. Per the germline V gene, CDR1 is PRHDT and CDR2 is FYEKMQ (reference sequence). The CDR3 contains 14 residues. Trimming removed 2 bases from V and 0 bases from J, with 7 bases in between.

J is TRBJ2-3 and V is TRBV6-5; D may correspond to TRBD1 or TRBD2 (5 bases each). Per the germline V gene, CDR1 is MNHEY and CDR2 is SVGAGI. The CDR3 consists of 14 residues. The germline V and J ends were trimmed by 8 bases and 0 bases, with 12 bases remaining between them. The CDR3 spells CASSRGVSTDTQYF. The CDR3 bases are TGTGCCAGCTCTAGAGGGGTGAGCACAGATACGCAGTATTTT.

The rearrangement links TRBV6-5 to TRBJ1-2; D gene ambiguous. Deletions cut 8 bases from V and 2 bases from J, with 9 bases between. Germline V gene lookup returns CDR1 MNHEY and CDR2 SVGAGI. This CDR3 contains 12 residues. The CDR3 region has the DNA TGTGCCAGCCGGGCCAGAAACTATGGCTACACCTTC. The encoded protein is CASRARNYGYTF.

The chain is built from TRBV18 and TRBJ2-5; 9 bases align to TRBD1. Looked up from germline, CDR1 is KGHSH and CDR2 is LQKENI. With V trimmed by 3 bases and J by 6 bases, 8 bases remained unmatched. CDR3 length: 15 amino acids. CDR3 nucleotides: TGTGCCAGCTCACCTGACAGGGGGTTTTCGAAGACCCAGTACTTC. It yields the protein CASSPDRGFSKTQYF.

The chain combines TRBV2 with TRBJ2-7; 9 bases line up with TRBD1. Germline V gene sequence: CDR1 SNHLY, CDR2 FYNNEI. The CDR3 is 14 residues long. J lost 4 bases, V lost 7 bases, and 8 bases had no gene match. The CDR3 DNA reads TGTGCCAGCAACCCGGGACAGGGATTATACGAGCAGTACTTC. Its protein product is CASNPGQGLYEQYF.

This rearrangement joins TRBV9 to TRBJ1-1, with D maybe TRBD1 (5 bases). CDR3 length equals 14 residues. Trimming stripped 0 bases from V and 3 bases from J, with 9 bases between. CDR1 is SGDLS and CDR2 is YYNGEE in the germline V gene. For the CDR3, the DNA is TGTGCCAGCAGCGTAGGCGGACAAGACACTGAAGCTTTCTTT. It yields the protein CASSVGGQDTEAFF.

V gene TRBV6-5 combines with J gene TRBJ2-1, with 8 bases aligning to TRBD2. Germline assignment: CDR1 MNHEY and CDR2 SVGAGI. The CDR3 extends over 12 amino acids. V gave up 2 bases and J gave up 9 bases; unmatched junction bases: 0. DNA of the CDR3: TGTGCCAGCAGTTACCGGGGGGGTGAGCAGTTCTTC. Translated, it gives CASSYRGGEQFF.

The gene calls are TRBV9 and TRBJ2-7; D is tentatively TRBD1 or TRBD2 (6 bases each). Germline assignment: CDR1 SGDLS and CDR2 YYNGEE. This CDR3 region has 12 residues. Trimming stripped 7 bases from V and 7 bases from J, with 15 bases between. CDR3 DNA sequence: TGTGCCAGCCGCGGGCAGGGGAGGGAGCAGTACTTC. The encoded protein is CASRGQGREQYF. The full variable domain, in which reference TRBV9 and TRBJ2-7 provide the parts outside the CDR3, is DSGVTQTPKHLITATGQRVTLRCSPRSGDLSVYWYQQSLDQGLQFLIQYYNGEERAKGNILERFSAQQFPDLHSELNLSSLELGDSALYFCASRGQGREQYFGPGTRLTVT.

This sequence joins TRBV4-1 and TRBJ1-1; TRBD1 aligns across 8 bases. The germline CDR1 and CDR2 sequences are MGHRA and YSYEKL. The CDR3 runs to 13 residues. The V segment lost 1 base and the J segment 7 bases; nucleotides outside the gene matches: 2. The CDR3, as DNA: TGCGCCAGCAGCCAAGTCGGGACAGGTGAAGCTTTCTTT. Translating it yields CASSQVGTGEAFF.